Described below is a single T cell receptor beta chain sequence and its context. Terminally differentiated effector memory CD45RA+ cells were excluded by CCR7 positive selection of CD45RO-negative cells. The data were taken from a study of shared clonotypes between healthy human individuals. Clones were sequenced by immunoSEQ multiplex PCR, and TCRdb holds only the in-frame ones, with some missing. Among about 2.1 million clones, about 92% were seen once, and the ten largest hold around 1.7%. The CDR3 has 14 amino acids. Germline V gives CDR1 SNHLY, CDR2 FYNNEI. V lost 4 bases, J lost 6 bases, and 15 bases lay in between.

The J gene is TRBJ1-1, the V gene TRBV2; D uncertain. This sequence was found in a man between 18 and 29 years old in good health. Some clones in this sample may be carry-over from other donors' samples. Sequenced input: naive CD8+ T cells from PBMCs. CDR3 nucleotides: TGTGCCAGCAGTGTGTCTCGGAGCCCGTCTGAAGCTTTCTTT. Translating gives CASSVSRSPSEAFF.